The clone carrying this TCR beta chain was detected ten times or more. What it binds is not known. The junction shows a germline mismatch at one end, possibly a read error. The lymph nodes were axillary draining lymph nodes from breast cancer patients. This sample was taken from a study of breast tumors, draining lymph nodes, adjacent tissues. The study, taken as a whole, reports: Compared with lymph nodes, tumors were less diverse; compared with nontumor tissue, more.

TCRdb fed the multiplex PCR reads into MiXCR, producing one record per CDR3 protein. The repertoire has 270,000 or so distinct CDR3 sequences, over 30% of them found once; the top ten carry more than 0.95%. The length of the CDR3 is 11 residues. CDR1 and CDR2 from the germline V gene are MGHRA and YSYEKL. Input material: axillary lymph node tissue. The chain has TRBV4-1 and TRBJ1-4; D is unresolved. This receptor was taken from a female donor with breast cancer. Some clones in this sample may be carry-over from other donors' samples. The chain's CDR3 is CASSLGPRVNF. CDR3 DNA sequence: TGCGCCAGCAGCCTAGGGCCCAGAGTTAATTTT.